This TCR beta chain originates from a study of T cell repertoires and HLA-DP antigens. CDR1 MNHNS and CDR2 SASEGT come from the germline V gene. The CDR3 consists of 17 residues. V lost 2 bases, J lost 4 bases, and 5 bases stayed unmatched. Amplification used primers for 54 TRBV and 13 TRBJ segments. Assay: immunoSEQ multiplex PCR; the TCRdb copy retains only in-frame clones and omits some. The sample comprises about 89,000 clones, around nine tenths of which are singletons, and 1.5% to 2% rests with the top ten. Worth noting for this clone: The antigen remains unidentified.

This clonotype was sampled from a man aged 45-65 years in good health and CMV-seronegative. The V call is TRBV6-1, the J call TRBJ2-1; 13 nucleotides align to TRBD2. Specimen: CD4+ T cells from PBMCs. CDR3 in DNA: TGTGCCAGCAGTGAATATGGGACTAGCGGGATTTACAATGAGCAGTTCTTC. Translating it yields CASSEYGTSGIYNEQFF.